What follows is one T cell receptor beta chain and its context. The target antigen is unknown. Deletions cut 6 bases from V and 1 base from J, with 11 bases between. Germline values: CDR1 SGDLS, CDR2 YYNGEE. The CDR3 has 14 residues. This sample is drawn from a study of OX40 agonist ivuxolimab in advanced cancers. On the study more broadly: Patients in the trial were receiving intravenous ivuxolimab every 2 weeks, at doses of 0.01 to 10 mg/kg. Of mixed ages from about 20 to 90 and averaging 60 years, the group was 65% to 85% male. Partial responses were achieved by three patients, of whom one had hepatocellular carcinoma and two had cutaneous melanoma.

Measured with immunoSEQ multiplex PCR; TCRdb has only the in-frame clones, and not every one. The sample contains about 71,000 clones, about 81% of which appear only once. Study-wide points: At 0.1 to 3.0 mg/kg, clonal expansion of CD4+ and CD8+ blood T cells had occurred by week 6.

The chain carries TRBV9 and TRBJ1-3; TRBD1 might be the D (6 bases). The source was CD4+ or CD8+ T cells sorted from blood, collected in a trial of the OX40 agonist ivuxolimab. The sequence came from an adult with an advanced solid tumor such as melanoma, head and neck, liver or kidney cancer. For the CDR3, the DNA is TGTGCCAGCACCCCTGACAGGTCTGGAAACACCATATATTTT. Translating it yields CASTPDRSGNTIYF.